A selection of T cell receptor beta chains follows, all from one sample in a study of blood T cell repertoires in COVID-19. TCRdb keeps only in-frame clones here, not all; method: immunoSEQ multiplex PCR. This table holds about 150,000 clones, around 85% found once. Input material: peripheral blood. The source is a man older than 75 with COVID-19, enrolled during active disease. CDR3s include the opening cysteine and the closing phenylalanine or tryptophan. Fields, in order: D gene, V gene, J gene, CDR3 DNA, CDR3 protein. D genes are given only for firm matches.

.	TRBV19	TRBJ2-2	TGTGCCAGTAGTATGGAGGCTCCGTACACCGGGGAGCTGTTTTTT	CASSMEAPYTGELFF
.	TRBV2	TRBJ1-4	TGTGCCAGCAGTGAAGGGACAGATGAAAAACTGTTTTTT	CASSEGTDEKLFF
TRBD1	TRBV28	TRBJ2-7	TGTGCCAGCAGAGGCATCCTACAGGGGAGTACCTACGAGCAGTACTTC	CASRGILQGSTYEQYF
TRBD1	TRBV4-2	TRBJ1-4	TGTGCCAGCAGCCTACAGGGGGAACTAAATGAAAAACTGTTTTTT	CASSLQGELNEKLFF
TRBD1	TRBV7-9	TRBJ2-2	TGTGCCAGCAGCCCCGGGACAGGGGGCGCGAACACCGGGGAGCTGTTTTTT	CASSPGTGGANTGELFF
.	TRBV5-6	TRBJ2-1	TGTGCCAGCAGCCACCGTATGTTACTCTACAATGAGCAGTTCTTC	CASSHRMLLYNEQFF
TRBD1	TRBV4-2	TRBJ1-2	TGTGCCAGCAGTCCCCCGCCGGGACAGGGGGACTGGGGCTATGGCTACACCTTC	CASSPPPGQGDWGYGYTF
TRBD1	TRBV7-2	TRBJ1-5	TGTGCCAGCAGCTGGACAGGCGGCAATCAGCCCCAGCATTTT	CASSWTGGNQPQHF
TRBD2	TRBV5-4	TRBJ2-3	TGTGCCAGCAGCTTGAGGAGCGGGGGGTTCACAGATACGCAGTATTTT	CASSLRSGGFTDTQYF
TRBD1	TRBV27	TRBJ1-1	TGTGCCAGCAGTCCTTTGGGACAGGGAATCCTCATGAACACTGAAGCTTTCTTT	CASSPLGQGILMNTEAFF
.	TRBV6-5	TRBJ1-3	TGTGCCAGCAGTTACTCTCTTATATCGGGAAACACCATATATTTT	CASSYSLISGNTIYF
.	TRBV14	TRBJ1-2	TGTGCCAGCAGCCCCTTCCGTCAGGACTATGGCTACACCTTC	CASSPFRQDYGYTF